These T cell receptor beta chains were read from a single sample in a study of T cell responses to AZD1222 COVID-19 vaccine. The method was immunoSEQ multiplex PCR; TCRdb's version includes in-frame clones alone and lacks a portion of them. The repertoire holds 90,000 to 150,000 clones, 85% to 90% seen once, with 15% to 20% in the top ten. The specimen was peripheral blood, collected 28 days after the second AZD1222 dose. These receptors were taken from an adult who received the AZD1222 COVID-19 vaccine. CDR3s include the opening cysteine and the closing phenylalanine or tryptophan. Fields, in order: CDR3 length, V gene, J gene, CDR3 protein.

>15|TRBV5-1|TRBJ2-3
CASSLGLAGPDTQYF
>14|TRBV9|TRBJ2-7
CASGTGTEAYEQYF
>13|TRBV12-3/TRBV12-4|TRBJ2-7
CASSFFRVDEQYF
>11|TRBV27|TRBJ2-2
CASGPSGELFF
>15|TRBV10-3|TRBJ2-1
CAISGRGDGGNEQFF
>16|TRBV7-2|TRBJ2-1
CASSRDSPSSYNEQFF
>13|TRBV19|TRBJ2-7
CASSAQGHYEQYF
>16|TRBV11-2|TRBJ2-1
CASSLDNWGGSGEQFF
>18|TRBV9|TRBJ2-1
CASSVEYRLAGPYNEQFF
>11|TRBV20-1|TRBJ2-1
CSARDLHEQFF
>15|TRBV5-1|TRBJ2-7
CASSPTGELGYEQYF
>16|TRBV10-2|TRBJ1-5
CASSESGQGHNQPQHF
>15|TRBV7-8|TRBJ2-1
CATRLAGGSYNEQFF
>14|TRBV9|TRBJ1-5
CASSAGVGGQPQHF
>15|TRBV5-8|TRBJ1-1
CASSLGYRLNTEAFF
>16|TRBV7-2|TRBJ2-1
CASSLWPGGNYNEQFF
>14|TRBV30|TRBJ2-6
CAWAQGAGANVLTF
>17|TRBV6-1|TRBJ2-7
CASSEEMAGALTYEQYF
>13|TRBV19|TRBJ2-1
CASSSGGSNEQFF
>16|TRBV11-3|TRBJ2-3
CASSRGLAGGADTQYF
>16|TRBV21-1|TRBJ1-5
CASSKGGHTMGQPQHF
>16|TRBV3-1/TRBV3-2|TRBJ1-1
CASSQATGGGITEAFF
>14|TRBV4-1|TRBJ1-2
CASSRTGGNYGYTF
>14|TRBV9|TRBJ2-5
CASSPLTSRETQYF
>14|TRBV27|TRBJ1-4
CASSLSSSNEKLFF
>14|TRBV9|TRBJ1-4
CASSVQGANEKLFF
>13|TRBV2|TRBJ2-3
CASSAPFTDTQYF
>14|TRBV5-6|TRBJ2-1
CASSFRRAYNEQFF
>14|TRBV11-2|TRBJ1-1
CASSLRGGSTEAFF
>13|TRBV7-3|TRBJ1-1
CASSLAGNTEAFF
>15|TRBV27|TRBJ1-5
CASSLYPTLRSSQHF
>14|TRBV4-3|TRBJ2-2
CASSQATSGGKLFF
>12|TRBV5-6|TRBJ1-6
CASSSYGTPLHF
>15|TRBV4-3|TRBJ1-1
CASSQDNRGNAEAFF
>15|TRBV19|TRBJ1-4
CASSLGTPTNEKLFF
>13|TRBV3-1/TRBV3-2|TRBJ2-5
CASSQAGQETQYF
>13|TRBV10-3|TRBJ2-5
CAIALNSKETQYF